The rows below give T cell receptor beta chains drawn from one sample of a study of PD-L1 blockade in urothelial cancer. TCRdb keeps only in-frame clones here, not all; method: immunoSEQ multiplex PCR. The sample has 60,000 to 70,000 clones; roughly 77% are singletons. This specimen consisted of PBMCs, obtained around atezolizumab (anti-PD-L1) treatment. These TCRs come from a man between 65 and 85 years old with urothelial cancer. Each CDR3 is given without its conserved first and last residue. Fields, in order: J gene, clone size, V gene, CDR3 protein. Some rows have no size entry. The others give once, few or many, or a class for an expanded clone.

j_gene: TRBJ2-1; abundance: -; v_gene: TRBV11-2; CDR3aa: ASSLVVVGDNEQF
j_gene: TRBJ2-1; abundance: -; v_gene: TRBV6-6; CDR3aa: ASYGTDSYNEQF
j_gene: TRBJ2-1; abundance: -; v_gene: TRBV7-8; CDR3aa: ASSPRKRAGGGEQF
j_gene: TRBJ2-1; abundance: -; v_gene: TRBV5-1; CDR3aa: ASSSSGSSYNEQF
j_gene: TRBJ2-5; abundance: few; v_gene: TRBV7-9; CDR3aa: ASSSNRSPLETQY
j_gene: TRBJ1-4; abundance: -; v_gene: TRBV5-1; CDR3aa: ASSLQGANEKLF
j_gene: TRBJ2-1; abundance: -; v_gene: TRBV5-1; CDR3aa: ASSSASGRANEQF
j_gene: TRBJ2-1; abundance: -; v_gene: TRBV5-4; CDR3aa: ASSLEAGASDEQF
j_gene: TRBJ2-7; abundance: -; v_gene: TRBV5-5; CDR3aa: ASSATSGSYEQY
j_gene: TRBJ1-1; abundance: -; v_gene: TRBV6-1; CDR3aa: ASSEVENTEAF
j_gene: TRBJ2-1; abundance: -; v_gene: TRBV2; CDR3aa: ASTRGLAEYNEQF
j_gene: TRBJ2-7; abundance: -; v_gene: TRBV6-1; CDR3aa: ASDRAYEQY
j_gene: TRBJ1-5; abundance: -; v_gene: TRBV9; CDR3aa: ASSASGGWQPQH
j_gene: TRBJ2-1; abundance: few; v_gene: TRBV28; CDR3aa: ASSLSAGRF
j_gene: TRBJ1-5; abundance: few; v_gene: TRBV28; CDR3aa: ASSYGYNNQPQH
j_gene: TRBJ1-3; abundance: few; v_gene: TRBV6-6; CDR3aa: ASSSGQANSGNTIY
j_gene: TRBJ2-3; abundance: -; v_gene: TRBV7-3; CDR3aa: ASSPGGDTQY
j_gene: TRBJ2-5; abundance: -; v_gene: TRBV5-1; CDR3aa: ASSLGPPGETQY
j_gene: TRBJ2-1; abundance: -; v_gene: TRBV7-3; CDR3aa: ASSALAGVDYQQF
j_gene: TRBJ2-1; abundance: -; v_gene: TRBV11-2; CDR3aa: ASSLVGLAGVDEQF
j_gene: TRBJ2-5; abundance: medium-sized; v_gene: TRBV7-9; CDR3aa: ASSRDYQETQY
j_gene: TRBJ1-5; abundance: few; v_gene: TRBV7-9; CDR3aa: ASSLTGGNQPQH
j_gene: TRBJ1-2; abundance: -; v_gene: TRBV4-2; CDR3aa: ASSQSRWYT
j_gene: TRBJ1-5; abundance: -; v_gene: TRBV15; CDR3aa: ATSRVDYSNQPQH
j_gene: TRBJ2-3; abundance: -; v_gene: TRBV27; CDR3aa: ASTELAGVADTQY
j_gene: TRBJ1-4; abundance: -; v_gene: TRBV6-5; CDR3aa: ASSYSQGNEKLF
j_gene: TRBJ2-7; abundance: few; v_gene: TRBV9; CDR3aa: ASSVGGGDEQY
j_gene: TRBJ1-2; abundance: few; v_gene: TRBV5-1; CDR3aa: ASHQGSRGYT
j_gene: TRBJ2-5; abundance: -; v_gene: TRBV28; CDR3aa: ASRTGRQTQY
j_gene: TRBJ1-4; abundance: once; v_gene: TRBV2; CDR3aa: ARGQGAAANEKLF
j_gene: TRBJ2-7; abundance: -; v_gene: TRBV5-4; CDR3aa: ASSSSGRLYEQY
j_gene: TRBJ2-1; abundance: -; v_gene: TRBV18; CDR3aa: ASSPSGAPTDNEQF
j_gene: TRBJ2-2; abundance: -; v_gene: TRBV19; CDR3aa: ASSARAGGELF
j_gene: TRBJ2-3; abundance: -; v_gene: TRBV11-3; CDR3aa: ASSLGSPDTQY
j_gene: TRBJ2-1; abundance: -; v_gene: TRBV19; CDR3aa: ASSGSGNEQF
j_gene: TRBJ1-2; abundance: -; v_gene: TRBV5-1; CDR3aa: ASSSQTYYGYT
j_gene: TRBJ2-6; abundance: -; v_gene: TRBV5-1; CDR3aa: ASSLFQNSGANVLT
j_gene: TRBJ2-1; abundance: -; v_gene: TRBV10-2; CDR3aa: ASSERGGSGSYNEQF
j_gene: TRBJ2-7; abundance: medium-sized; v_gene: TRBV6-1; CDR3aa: ASSGTSGPPLY
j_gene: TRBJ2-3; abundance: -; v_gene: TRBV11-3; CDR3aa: ASSLGTGVFTDTQY
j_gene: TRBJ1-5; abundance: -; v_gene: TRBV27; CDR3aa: ASSLSRGRQPQH
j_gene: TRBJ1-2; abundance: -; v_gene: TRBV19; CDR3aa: ASSPTRRDGYT
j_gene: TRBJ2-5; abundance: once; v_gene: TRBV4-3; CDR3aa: ASSQGEAARTQY
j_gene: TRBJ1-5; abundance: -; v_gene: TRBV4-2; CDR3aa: ASSRAREPNQPQH
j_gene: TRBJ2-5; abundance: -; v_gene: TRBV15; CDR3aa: ATSREKEETQY
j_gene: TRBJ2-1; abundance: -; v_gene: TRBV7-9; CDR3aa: ASSLDGTIEQF
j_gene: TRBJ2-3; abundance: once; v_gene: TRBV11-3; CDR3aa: ASSRRLAGGEDTQY
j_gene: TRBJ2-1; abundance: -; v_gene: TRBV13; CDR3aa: ASSPSGTYNEQF
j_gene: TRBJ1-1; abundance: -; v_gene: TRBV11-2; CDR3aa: ASSLVRNTEAF
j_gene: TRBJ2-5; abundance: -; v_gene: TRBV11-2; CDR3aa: ASSLVLAGGDEETQY
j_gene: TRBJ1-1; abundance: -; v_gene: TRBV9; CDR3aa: ASSVEGRGTEAF
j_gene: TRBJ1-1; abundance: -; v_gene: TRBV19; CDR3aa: ASSIYDWNTEAF
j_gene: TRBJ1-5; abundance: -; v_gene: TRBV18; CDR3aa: ASSRLGQRNQPQH
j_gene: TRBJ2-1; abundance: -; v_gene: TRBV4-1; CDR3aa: ASSLGTNNEQF